The 20 T cell receptor beta chains below were found in one sample sequenced in a study of T cell repertoires in cytomegalovirus infection. TCRdb reprocessed the reads via MiXCR and lists one record per CDR3 protein. The sample has 60,000 to 75,000 distinct CDR3 sequences; roughly 28% are singletons. What these receptors recognize is not known. The starting material was CD8+ T cells from cultured PBMCs, obtained from culture after CMV antigen stimulation. The receptors stem from a human donor in good health (CMV status not recorded). Some clones in this sample may be carry-over from other donors' samples.

There are a few counts of this clonotype. The J gene is TRBJ2-2, the V gene TRBV27; D gene uncertain. Trimming left V 4 bases short and J 1 base short, with 7 bases between. The CDR3 extends over 14 amino acids. The V gene's germline CDR1 is MNHEY and CDR2 SMNVEV (reference sequence). The CDR3 region has the DNA TGTGCCAGCAGTTCAGACCAGAACACCGGGGAGCTGTTTTTT. It codes for CASSSDQNTGELFF.

The chain has TRBV20-1 and TRBJ2-3; 7 bases line up with TRBD2. The CDR3 totals 17 residues. Germline V CDR1 and CDR2: DFQATT, SNEGSKA (reference sequence). V lost 8 bases to trimming and J lost 6 bases; unmatched junction nucleotides: 23. CDR3 DNA: TGCAGTTTCCAGAACCGGGAGGCGACCCGGGGTGGGGATACGCAGTATTTT. Protein sequence: CSFQNREATRGGDTQYF.

This clonotype has a count of ten or more. The chain carries TRBV7-2 and TRBJ2-1, with D unresolved. V shed 3 bases and J shed 5 bases, with 14 bases lying between them. Germline V gives CDR1 SGHTA, CDR2 FQGNSA. The CDR3 is 15 amino acids. CDR3 amino acids: CASSFETPANNEQFF. The CDR3 DNA is TGTGCCAGCAGCTTTGAGACCCCCGCTAACAATGAGCAGTTCTTC.

V gene TRBV12-3 or TRBV12-4 combines with J gene TRBJ2-7; 9 bases agree with TRBD1. CDR3 length: 14 amino acids. Germline trimming cut 3 bases from V and 2 bases from J; bases unmatched to any gene: 2. CDR3 DNA: TGTGCCAGCAGTTTTGGGACAGGGACCTACGAGCAGTACTTC. Translation gives CASSFGTGTYEQYF.

The chain has TRBV7-3 and TRBJ2-3; D remains ambiguous. Deletions cut 3 bases from V and 0 bases from J, with 10 bases between. The CDR3 contains 15 residues. Looked up from germline, CDR1 is SGHTA and CDR2 is FQGTGA. CDR3 region: CASSFLRASTDTQYF. CDR3 in DNA: TGTGCCAGCAGCTTTTTAAGGGCTAGCACAGATACGCAGTATTTT.

Many counts were recorded for this clonotype. J is TRBJ2-5 and V is TRBV28; 9 positions agree with TRBD2. In germline, CDR1 is MDHEN, CDR2 SYDVKM. With V trimmed by 5 bases and J by 5 bases, 9 bases remained unmatched. The CDR3 covers 15 residues. As DNA, the CDR3 is TGTGCCAGCAGTCTTGGCGGGACTAGCCGGGAGACCCAGTACTTC. Translated: CASSLGGTSRETQYF. The whole variable domain, filled in from reference TRBV28 and TRBJ2-5, reads DVKVTQSSRYLVKRTGEKVFLECVQDMDHENMFWYRQDPGLGLRLIYFSYDVKMKEKGDIPEGYSVSREKKERFSLILESASTNQTSMYLCASSLGGTSRETQYFGPGTRLLVL.

This sequence joins TRBV9 and TRBJ2-3, with TRBD2 identical over 7 bases. CDR1 and CDR2 (germline): SGDLS, YYNGEE. The CDR3 totals 14 residues. Unmatched junction bases numbered 6, after V lost 4 bases and J lost 4 bases. The CDR3 sequence is CASSPGGGPDTQYF. CDR3 nucleotide sequence: TGTGCCAGCAGCCCGGGGGGAGGGCCAGATACGCAGTATTTT.

This clonotype appeared a few times. The V call is TRBV6-2 or TRBV6-3, the J call TRBJ1-5, with D possibly matching TRBD1 (6 bases). There are 17 residues in the CDR3. Trimming pared 2 bases from V and 0 bases from J, leaving 14 bases between. CDR1 and CDR2 (germline): MNHEY, SVGEGT. In DNA, the CDR3 is TGTGCCAGCAGTTACAGGGGGGGAGGGAGTAGCAATCAGCCCCAGCATTTT. Translation gives CASSYRGGGSSNQPQHF.

This clonotype has only a few counts. The chain uses TRBV11-2 and TRBJ2-7; D unresolved. The CDR3 length is 14 residues. Germline loops: CDR1 SGHAT, CDR2 FQNNGV. Trimming pared 3 bases from V and 5 bases from J, leaving 14 bases between. The CDR3 DNA is TGTGCCAGCAGCTTCCTATCCGCTTATGACGAGCAGTACTTC. Protein sequence: CASSFLSAYDEQYF.

This clonotype has a count of ten or more. The chain recombines TRBV7-9 with TRBJ2-3; D gene uncertain. This CDR3 comprises 15 residues. Deletions cut 3 bases from V and 4 bases from J, with 14 bases between. Germline loops: CDR1 SEHNR, CDR2 FQNEAQ (reference sequence). DNA for the CDR3: TGTGCCAGCAGCTTGGATTCTAGTGCATCAGATACGCAGTATTTT. The encoded protein is CASSLDSSASDTQYF.

This clonotype has a handful of counts. V and J are TRBV7-6 and TRBJ2-7, with D uncertain. The V end lost 4 bases, the J end lost 0 bases, and 4 bases lay between the germline ends. The germline gives CDR1 SGHVS, CDR2 FNYEAQ. CDR3 length equals 12 residues. Here the CDR3 DNA reads TGTGCCAGCAGCTCCTCCTCCTACGAGCAGTACTTC. It is translated as CASSSSSYEQYF.

The sample holds many counts of this clonotype. The chain combines TRBV20-1 with TRBJ2-2, with 14 bases identical to TRBD2. The CDR3 runs 17 residues. Germline V gene lookup returns CDR1 DFQATT and CDR2 SNEGSKA (reference sequence). V shed 6 bases, J shed 5 bases, and the junction held 11 bases outside the gene matches. The CDR3 sequence is CSAMTSGGAFGTGELFF. CDR3 nucleotides: TGCAGTGCCATGACTAGCGGGGGGGCCTTTGGTACCGGGGAGCTGTTTTTT.

CDR3 nucleotide sequence: TGTGCCAGCAGCGCCGGGACTACTAGCACAGATACGCAGTATTTT. Amino acids: CASSAGTTSTDTQYF. The chain combines TRBV9 with TRBJ2-3; TRBD2 agrees at 7 bases. Germline CDR1 and CDR2: SGDLS and YYNGEE. Unmatched junction bases numbered 4, after V lost 3 bases and J lost 0 bases. The CDR3 consists of 15 residues. Filled out from reference TRBV9 and TRBJ2-3, the complete variable domain reads DSGVTQTPKHLITATGQRVTLRCSPRSGDLSVYWYQQSLDQGLQFLIQYYNGEERAKGNILERFSAQQFPDLHSELNLSSLELGDSALYFCASSAGTTSTDTQYFGPGTRLTVL.

The V and J genes are TRBV7-4 and TRBJ1-5, with D unresolved. The CDR3 contains 15 residues. Germline V gene data show CDR1 as SGHVT and CDR2 as SQSDAQ. V gave up 0 bases and J gave up 6 bases, with 12 bases separating them. In DNA, the CDR3 is TGTGCCAGCAGCTTAGCAGACGGTGAGGGTCAGCCCCAGCATTTT. Translating it yields CASSLADGEGQPQHF. The full variable domain, completed using reference TRBV7-4 and TRBJ1-5, is GAGVSQSPRYKVAKRGRDVALRCDSISGHVTLYWYRQTLGQGSEVLTYSQSDAQRDKSGRPSGRFSAERPERSVSTLKIQRTEQGDSAVYLCASSLADGEGQPQHFGDGTRLSIL.

In this sample, this clonotype turned up many times. This chain uses TRBV7-2 with TRBJ2-3; 13 bases are a match to TRBD2. The CDR3 is 18 amino acids. V lost 2 bases, J lost 0 bases, and 5 bases stayed unmatched. The germline V gene has CDR1 SGHTA and CDR2 FQGNSA. In DNA, the CDR3 is TGTGCCAGCAGCTTACGGGGACTAGCGGGGACTAGCACAGATACGCAGTATTTT. This translates into CASSLRGLAGTSTDTQYF.

The chain joins TRBV4-2 to TRBJ2-7; D may correspond to TRBD1 or TRBD2 (6 bases each). This CDR3 is 18 amino acids long. V lost 0 bases and J lost 6, with 24 bases in between. Germline V gene sequence: CDR1 LGHNA, CDR2 YNFKEQ. CDR3 in DNA: TGTGCCAGCAGCCAAGACCAGAGACGGGACGGGGGCCTCGCCGAGCAGTACTTC. Encoded protein: CASSQDQRRDGGLAEQYF.

This clonotype was counted between two and nine times. The CDR3 spells CASSYSGTVQETQYF. In DNA form, the CDR3 reads TGCGCCAGCAGCTATAGCGGGACGGTACAAGAGACCCAGTACTTC. The chain links TRBV5-1 to TRBJ2-5; 8 bases are a match to TRBD2. Germline trimming cut 3 bases from V and 2 bases from J; bases unmatched to any gene: 6. The CDR3 extends over 15 amino acids. Germline-derived CDR1 and CDR2 are SGHRS and YFSETQ.

This clonotype was seen a handful of times. CDR3 in DNA: TGTGCCACCAGCAGGGATCGGGACAGACAAGAGACCCAGTACTTC. This gives the protein CATSRDRDRQETQYF. The chain joins TRBV15 to TRBJ2-5; 7 bases line up with TRBD1. The CDR3 length is 15 residues. CDR1 and CDR2 from the germline V gene are LNHNV and YYDKDF (reference sequence). The V and J ends lost 3 bases and 2 bases, in that order; junction bases with no gene match: 6.

This clonotype has just a few counts. The V call is TRBV6-2 or TRBV6-3, the J call TRBJ2-1, with 9 bases identical to TRBD2. The CDR3 is 17 amino acids. Germline CDR1 reads MNHEY; CDR2 reads SVGEGT. V lost 2 bases to trimming and J lost 3 bases; unmatched junction nucleotides: 8. The CDR3 nucleotides are TGTGCCAGCAGTTACGATGGGTGGACTAGCGACTACAATGAGCAGTTCTTC. Translated, it gives CASSYDGWTSDYNEQFF.

V gene TRBV4-3 combines with J gene TRBJ1-2; 10 nucleotides align to TRBD1. The germline CDR1 and CDR2 sequences are LGHNA and YSLEER. This CDR3 is built from 15 residues. The V gene end was trimmed by 3 bases and the J gene end by 6 bases; junction bases not matched to a gene: 7. The CDR3 nucleotides are TGCGCCAGCAGCCACGATAGGACAGGGGGGGATGGCTACACCTTC. Its protein is CASSHDRTGGDGYTF.